What follows are 8 T cell receptor beta chains derived from one specimen sequenced in a study of T cell responses to AZD1222 COVID-19 vaccine. Sequenced by immunoSEQ multiplex PCR; TCRdb stores in-frame clones only, minus some. This table has about 170,000 clones, 80% to 90% appearing once. The specimen was peripheral blood, collected on day 0 of AZD1222 vaccination. The receptors come from an adult in good health.

The chain couples TRBV6-5 to TRBJ1-2; no clear D gene. V lost 8 bases to trimming and J lost 4 bases, with 11 bases between them. The V gene's germline CDR1 is MNHEY and CDR2 SVGAGI. The CDR3 extends over 12 amino acids. The CDR3 loop is CASGGRSYGYTF. CDR3 bases: TGTGCCAGCGGAGGCCGGAGCTATGGCTACACCTTC.

The chain carries TRBV4-1 and TRBJ2-4; D may correspond to TRBD1 or TRBD2 (5 bases each). From germline, CDR1 is MGHRA and CDR2 YSYEKL. V was clipped by 1 base and J by 8 bases, with 15 bases between them. This CDR3 is 15 amino acids long. CDR3 in DNA: TGCGCCAGCAGCCAAGTTGGGGGTAAAGGGGACATTCAGTACTTC. Encoded protein: CASSQVGGKGDIQYF.

The CDR3 coding sequence is TGTGCCAGCAGCCCTGACGGGGTTAGGTCCTACGAGCAGTACTTC. Translation gives CASSPDGVRSYEQYF. The genes are TRBV5-4 and TRBJ2-7; D perhaps matches TRBD2 (5 bases). Germline CDR1 is SGHNT and CDR2 is YYREEE (reference sequence). The CDR3 covers 15 residues. V dropped 4 bases and J dropped 1 base, with 15 bases sitting between them.

The chain links TRBV6-2 or TRBV6-3 to TRBJ1-1, with D unresolved. The CDR3 totals 13 residues. In germline, CDR1 is MNHEY, CDR2 SVGEGT. The V gene lost 6 bases and the J gene lost 1 base, with 9 bases spanning the gap. CDR3: CASSPPENTEAFF. For the CDR3, the DNA is TGTGCCAGCAGCCCCCCGGAGAACACTGAAGCTTTCTTT.

The chain uses TRBV29-1 and TRBJ2-7, with D maybe TRBD1 (6 bases). V dropped 7 bases and J dropped 2 bases, with 15 bases sitting between them. CDR3 length: 13 amino acids. Germline CDR1 and CDR2: SQVTM and ANQGSEA. The CDR3 loop is CSAGRDKAYEQYF. The DNA of the CDR3 is TGCAGCGCGGGCCGGGACAAGGCCTACGAGCAGTACTTC.

The CDR3 DNA follows: TGTGCCAGCAGAGACAGGGGACCGGGACTAGCGATACACGAGCAGTACGTC. Its translation is CASRDRGPGLAIHEQYV. The chain carries TRBV2 and TRBJ2-7; 10 positions match TRBD2. The junction had 16 bases not matched to a gene; V was cut back by 6 bases and J by 5 bases. The CDR3 covers 17 residues. Germline CDR1 SNHLY, CDR2 FYNNEI.

CDR3 region: CASSSKRGRQGDEKLFF. In nucleotides, the CDR3 is TGTGCCAGCAGCTCGAAAAGGGGTCGACAGGGGGATGAAAAACTGTTTTTT. This chain joins TRBV7-9 and TRBJ1-4; 9 nucleotides line up with TRBD1. This CDR3 is built from 17 residues. The germline V gene encodes CDR1 SEHNR and CDR2 FQNEAQ (reference sequence). Unmatched junction bases numbered 12, after V lost 4 bases and J lost 6 bases.

CDR3 sequence: CASSLGRAADTQYF. CDR3 coding DNA: TGTGCCAGCAGCTTAGGTAGGGCGGCAGATACGCAGTATTTT. The chain couples TRBV7-8 to TRBJ2-3; D call uncertain. This CDR3 has 14 amino acids. V gave up 1 base and J gave up 4 bases, with 9 bases separating them. Per germline, CDR1 SGHVS and CDR2 FQNEAQ.